This T cell receptor (beta chain) was observed in a study of blood T cells in healthy people across ages. CDR3 length equals 14 residues. V lost 6 bases to trimming and J lost 2 bases, with 14 bases between them. Germline V gene sequence: CDR1 MDHEN, CDR2 SYDVKM. Then a second PCR, running roughly 6 to 11 cycles, was carried out with a sample-barcoded 5' primer and a J-beta primer mix. TCRdb ran MiXCR on the 5' RACE reads and lists one entry per CDR3 protein. The data show approximately 800,000 distinct CDR3 sequences, 20% to 30% seen once. These data were also filed under a second study, of T cells of mothers and their children.

The chain is built from TRBV28 and TRBJ2-7; TRBD2 might be the D (5 bases). The receptor comes from a boy aged 5-17 years in good health. The sequencing input was blood. This CDR3 reads CASRPGSRTYEQYF. The CDR3 coding sequence is TGTGCCAGCAGGCCGGGATCGAGAACCTACGAGCAGTACTTC.